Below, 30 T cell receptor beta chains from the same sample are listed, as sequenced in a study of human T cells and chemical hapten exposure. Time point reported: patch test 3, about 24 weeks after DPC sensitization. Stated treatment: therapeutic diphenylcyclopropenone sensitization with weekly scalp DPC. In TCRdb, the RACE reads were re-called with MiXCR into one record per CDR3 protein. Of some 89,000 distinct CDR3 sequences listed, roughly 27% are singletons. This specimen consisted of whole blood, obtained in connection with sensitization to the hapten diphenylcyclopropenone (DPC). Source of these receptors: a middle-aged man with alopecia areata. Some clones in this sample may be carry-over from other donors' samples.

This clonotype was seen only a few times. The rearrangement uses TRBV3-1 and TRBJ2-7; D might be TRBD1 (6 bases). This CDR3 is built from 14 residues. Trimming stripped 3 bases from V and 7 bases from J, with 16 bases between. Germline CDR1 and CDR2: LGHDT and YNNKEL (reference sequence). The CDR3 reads CASSHLQGRGEQYF. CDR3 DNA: TGTGCCAGCAGCCATCTACAGGGTAGAGGGGAGCAGTACTTC.

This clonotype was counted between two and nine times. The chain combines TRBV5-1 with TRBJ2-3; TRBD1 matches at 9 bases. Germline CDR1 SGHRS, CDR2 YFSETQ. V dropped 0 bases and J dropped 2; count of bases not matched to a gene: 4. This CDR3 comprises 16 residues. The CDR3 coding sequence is TGCGCCAGCAGCTTGGGGACAGGGGCGCTCACAGATACGCAGTATTTT. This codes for CASSLGTGALTDTQYF.

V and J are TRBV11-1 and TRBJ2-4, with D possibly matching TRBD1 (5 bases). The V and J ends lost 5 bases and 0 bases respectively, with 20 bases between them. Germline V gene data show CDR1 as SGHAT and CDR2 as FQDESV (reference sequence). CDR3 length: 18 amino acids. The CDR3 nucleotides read TGTGCCAGCAGCAAAGCAGCAGAAGGGGCTCTAGCCAAAAACATTCAGTACTTC. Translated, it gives CASSKAAEGALAKNIQYF. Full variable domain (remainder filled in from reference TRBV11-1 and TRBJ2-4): EAEVAQSPRYKITEKSQAVAFWCDPISGHATLYWYRQILGQGPELLVQFQDESVVDDSQLPKDRFSAERLKGVDSTLKIQPAELGDSAMYLCASSKAAEGALAKNIQYFGAGTRLSVL.

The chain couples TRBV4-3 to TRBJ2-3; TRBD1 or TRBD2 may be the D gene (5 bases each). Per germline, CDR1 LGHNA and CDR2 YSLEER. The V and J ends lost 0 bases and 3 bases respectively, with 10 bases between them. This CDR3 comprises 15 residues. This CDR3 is CASSQERGPTDTQYF. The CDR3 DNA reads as TGCGCCAGCAGCCAAGAGAGGGGACCTACAGATACGCAGTATTTT.

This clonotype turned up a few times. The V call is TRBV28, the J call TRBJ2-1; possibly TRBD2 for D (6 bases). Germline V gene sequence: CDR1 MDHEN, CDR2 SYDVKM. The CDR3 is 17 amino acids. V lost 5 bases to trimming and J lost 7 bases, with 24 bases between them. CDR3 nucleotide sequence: TGTGCCAGCAGTCCCCCCACCTCGTCGGGAGCGAGGAATGAGCAGTTCTTC. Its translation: CASSPPTSSGARNEQFF.

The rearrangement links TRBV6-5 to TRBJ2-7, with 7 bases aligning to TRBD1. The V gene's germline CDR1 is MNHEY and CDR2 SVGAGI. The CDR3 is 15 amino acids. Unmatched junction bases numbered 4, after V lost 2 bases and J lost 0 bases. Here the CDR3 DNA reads TGTGCCAGCAGTTACACCGGGACAGACTCCTACGAGCAGTACTTC. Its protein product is CASSYTGTDSYEQYF.

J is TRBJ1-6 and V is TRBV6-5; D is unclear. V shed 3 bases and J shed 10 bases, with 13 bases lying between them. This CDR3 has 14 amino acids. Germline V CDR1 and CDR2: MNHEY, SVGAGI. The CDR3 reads CASSYSERKSPLHF. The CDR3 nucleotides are TGTGCCAGCAGTTATTCGGAGCGAAAATCACCCCTCCACTTT.

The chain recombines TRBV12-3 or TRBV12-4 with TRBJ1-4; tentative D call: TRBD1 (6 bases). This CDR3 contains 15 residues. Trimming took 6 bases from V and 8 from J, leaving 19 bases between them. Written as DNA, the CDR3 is TGTGCCAGCAGCCCCGGGCGACAGGAGGGGGAAAAACTGTTTTTT. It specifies CASSPGRQEGEKLFF.

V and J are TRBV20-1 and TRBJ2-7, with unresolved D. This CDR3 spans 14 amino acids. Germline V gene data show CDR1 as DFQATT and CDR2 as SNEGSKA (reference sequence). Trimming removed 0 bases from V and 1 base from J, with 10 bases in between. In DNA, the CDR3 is TGCAGTGCTAGAGAGGTACGGTATTCCTACGAGCAGTACTTC. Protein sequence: CSAREVRYSYEQYF.

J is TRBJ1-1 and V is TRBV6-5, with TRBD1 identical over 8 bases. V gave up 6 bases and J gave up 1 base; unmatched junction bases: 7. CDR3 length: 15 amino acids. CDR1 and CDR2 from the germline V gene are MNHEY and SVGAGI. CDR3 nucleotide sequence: TGTGCCAGCAGAGCCACCGGGACAGGGAACACTGAAGCTTTCTTT. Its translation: CASRATGTGNTEAFF.

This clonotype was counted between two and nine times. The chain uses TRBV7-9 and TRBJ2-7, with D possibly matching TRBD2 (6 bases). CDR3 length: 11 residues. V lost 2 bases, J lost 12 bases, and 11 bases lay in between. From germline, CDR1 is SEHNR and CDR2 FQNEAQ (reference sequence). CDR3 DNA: TGTGCCAGCAGCTTAACCAGGGAGGTGTACTTC. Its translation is CASSLTREVYF. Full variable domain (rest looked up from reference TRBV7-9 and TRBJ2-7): DTGVSQNPRHKITKRGQNVTFRCDPISEHNRLYWYRQTLGQGPEFLTYFQNEAQLEKSRLLSDRFSAERPKGSFSTLEIQRTEQGDSAMYLCASSLTREVYFGPGTRLTVT.

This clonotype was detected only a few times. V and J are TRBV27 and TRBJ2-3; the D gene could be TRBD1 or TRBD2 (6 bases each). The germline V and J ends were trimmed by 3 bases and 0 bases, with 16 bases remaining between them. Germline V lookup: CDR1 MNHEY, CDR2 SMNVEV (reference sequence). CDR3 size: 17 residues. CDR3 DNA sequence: TGTGCCAGCAGTTTTTATGGAAGGGGGGATAGCACAGATACGCAGTATTTT. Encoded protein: CASSFYGRGDSTDTQYF.

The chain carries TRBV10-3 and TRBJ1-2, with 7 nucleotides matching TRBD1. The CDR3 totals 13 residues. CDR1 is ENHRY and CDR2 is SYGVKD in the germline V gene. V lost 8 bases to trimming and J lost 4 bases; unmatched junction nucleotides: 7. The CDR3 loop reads CAIGRQGVYGYTF. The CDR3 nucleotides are TGTGCCATCGGCAGACAGGGAGTCTATGGCTACACCTTC.

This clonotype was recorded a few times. As DNA, the CDR3 is TGTGCCAGCACATTCCGGGGCAATGAGCAGTTCTTC. Amino acids: CASTFRGNEQFF. The J gene is TRBJ2-1, the V gene TRBV28; a weak D match, TRBD2 (5 bases). Looked up from germline, CDR1 is MDHEN and CDR2 is SYDVKM. The CDR3 loop spans 12 amino acids. With 7 bases removed from V and 6 bases from J, the gap between germline ends came to 10 bases.

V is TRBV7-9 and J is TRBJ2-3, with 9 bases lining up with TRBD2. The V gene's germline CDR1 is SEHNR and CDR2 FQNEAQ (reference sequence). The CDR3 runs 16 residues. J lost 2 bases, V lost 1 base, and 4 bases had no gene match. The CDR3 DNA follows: TGTGCCAGCAGCTTAGGGGGACTAGCTCCCACAGATACGCAGTATTTT. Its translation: CASSLGGLAPTDTQYF.

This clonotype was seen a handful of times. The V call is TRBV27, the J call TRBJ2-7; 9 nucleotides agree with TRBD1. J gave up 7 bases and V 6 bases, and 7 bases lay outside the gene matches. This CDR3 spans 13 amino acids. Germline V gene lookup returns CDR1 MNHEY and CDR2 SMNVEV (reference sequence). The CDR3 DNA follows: TGTGCCAGCAGCGGGGGGACAGGGTTGGAGCAGTACTTC. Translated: CASSGGTGLEQYF.

Here the CDR3 DNA reads TGTGCCAGCAGCCCACGCGGGGGCCTGAGCTTAGAAGCTTTCTTT. This encodes CASSPRGGLSLEAFF. The chain recombines TRBV7-3 with TRBJ1-1, with D possibly TRBD1 on 6 matching bases. The CDR3 sequence is 15 residues long. V lost 5 bases and J lost 8, with 21 bases in between. CDR1 and CDR2 (germline): SGHTA, FQGTGA.

As DNA, the CDR3 is TGCGCCAGCAGCGCGGGACAGGGATTGGATGAGCAGTTCTTC. Protein sequence: CASSAGQGLDEQFF. The chain combines TRBV5-1 with TRBJ2-1, with 9 bases that match TRBD1. The trim removed 4 bases at V and 8 bases at J, leaving 7 bases unmatched. Germline CDR1 is SGHRS and CDR2 is YFSETQ. This CDR3 has 14 amino acids.

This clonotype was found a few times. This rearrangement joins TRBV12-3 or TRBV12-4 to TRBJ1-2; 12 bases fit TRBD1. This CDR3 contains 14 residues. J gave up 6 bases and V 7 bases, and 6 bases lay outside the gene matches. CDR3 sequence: CASTRGQGAHGYTF. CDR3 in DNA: TGTGCCAGCACCCGGGGACAGGGGGCGCATGGCTACACCTTC.

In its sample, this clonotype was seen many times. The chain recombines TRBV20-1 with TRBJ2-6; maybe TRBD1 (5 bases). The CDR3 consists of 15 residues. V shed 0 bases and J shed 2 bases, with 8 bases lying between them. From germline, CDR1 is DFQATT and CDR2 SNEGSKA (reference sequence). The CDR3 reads CSARDRRAGANVLTF. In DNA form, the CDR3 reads TGCAGTGCTAGAGATCGCAGGGCTGGGGCCAACGTCCTGACTTTC.

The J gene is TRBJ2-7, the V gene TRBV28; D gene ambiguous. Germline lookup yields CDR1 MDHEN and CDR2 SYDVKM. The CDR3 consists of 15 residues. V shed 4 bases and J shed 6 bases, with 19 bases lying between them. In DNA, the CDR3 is TGTGCCAGCAGTTCATACGGATCTCCAGTGGCCGAGCAGTACTTC. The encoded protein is CASSSYGSPVAEQYF.

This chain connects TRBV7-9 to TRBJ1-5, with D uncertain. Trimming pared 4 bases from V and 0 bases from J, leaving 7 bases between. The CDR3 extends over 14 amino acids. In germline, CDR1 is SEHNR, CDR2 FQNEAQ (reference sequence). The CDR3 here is CASSSIGSNQPQHF. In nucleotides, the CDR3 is TGTGCCAGCAGCTCAATTGGTAGCAATCAGCCCCAGCATTTT. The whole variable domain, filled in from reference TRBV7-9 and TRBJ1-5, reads DTGVSQNPRHKITKRGQNVTFRCDPISEHNRLYWYRQTLGQGPEFLTYFQNEAQLEKSRLLSDRFSAERPKGSFSTLEIQRTEQGDSAMYLCASSSIGSNQPQHFGDGTRLSIL.

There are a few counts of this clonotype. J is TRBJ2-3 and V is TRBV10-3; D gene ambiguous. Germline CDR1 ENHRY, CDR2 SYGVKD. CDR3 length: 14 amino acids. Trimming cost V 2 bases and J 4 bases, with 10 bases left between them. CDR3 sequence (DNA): TGTGCCATCAGTGAGCCCCCCGCCGCAGATACGCAGTATTTT. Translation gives CAISEPPAADTQYF.

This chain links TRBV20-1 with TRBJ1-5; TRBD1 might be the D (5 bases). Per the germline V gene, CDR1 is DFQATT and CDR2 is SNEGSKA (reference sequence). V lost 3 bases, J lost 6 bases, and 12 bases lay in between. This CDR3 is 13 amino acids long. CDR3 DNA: TGCAGTGCTAGTCGCGGGGGGAGTCAGCCCCAGCATTTT. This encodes CSASRGGSQPQHF.

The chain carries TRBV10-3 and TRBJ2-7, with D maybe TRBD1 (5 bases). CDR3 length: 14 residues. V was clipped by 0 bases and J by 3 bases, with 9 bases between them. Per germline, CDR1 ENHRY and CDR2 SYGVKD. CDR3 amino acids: CAISESGQGYEQYF. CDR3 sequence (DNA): TGTGCCATCAGTGAGTCGGGGCAGGGCTACGAGCAGTACTTC.

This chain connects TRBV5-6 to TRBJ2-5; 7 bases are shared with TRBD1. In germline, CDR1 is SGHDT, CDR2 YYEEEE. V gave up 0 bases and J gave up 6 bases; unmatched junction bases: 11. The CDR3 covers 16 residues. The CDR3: CASSLAVLNRGKTQYF. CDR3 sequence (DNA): TGTGCCAGCAGCTTGGCCGTTCTTAACAGGGGAAAGACCCAGTACTTC.

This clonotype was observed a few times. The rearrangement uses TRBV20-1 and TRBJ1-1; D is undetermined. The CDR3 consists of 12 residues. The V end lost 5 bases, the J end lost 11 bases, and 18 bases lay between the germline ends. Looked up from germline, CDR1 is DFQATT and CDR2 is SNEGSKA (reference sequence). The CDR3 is CSALDERIGAFF. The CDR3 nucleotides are TGCAGTGCTCTAGATGAGAGGATTGGGGCTTTCTTT.

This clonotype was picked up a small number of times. CDR3 region: CASTSRADTQYF. Here the CDR3 DNA reads TGTGCCAGCACTTCTCGAGCAGATACGCAGTATTTT. The gene calls are TRBV6-5 and TRBJ2-3; D is undetermined. The CDR3 is 12 residues long. CDR1 MNHEY and CDR2 SVGAGI come from the germline V gene. V lost 7 bases to trimming and J lost 4 bases, with 9 bases between them.

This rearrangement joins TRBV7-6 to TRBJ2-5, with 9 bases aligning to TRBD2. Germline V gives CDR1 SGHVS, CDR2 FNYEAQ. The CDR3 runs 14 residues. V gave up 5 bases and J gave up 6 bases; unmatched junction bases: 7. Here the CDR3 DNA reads TGTGCCAGCAGCAAAATAGCGGGGGTCCAGACCCAGTACTTC. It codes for CASSKIAGVQTQYF. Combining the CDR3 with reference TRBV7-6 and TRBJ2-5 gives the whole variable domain GAGVSQSPRYKVTKRGQDVALRCDPISGHVSLYWYRQALGQGPEFLTYFNYEAQQDKSGLPNDRFSAERPEGSISTLTIQRTEQRDSAMYRCASSKIAGVQTQYFGPGTRLLVL.

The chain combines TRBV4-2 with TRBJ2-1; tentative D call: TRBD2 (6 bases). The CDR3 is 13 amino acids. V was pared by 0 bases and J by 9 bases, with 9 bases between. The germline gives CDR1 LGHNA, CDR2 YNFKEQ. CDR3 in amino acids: CASSQDRGSEQFF. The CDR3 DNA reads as TGTGCCAGCAGCCAAGATCGGGGGAGTGAGCAGTTCTTC.